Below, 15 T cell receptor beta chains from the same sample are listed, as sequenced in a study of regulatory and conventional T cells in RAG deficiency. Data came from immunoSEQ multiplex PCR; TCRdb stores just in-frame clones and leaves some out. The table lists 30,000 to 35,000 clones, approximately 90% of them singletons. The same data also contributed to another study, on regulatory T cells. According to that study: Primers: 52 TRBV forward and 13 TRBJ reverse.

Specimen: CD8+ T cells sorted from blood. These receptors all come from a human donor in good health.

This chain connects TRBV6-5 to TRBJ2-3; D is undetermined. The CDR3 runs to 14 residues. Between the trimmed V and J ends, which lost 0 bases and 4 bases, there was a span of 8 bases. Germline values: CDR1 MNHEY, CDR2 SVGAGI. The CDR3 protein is CASSYSKSPDTQYF. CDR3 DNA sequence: TGTGCCAGCAGTTACTCGAAGAGCCCAGATACGCAGTATTTT.

CDR3 protein: CASRNLRDSNSPLHF. For the CDR3, the DNA is TGTGCCAGCAGGAATCTCCGGGACAGCAATTCACCCCTCCACTTT. This chain uses TRBV5-8 with TRBJ1-6; TRBD1 matches 7 bases. Germline CDR1 is SGHTS and CDR2 is YDEGEE. The CDR3 spans 15 residues. V dropped 5 bases and J dropped 7; count of bases not matched to a gene: 9.

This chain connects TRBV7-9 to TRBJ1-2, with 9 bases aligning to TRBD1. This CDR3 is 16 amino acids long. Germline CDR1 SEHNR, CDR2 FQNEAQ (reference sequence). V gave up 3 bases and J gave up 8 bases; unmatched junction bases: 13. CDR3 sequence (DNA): TGTGCCAGCAGCTTTGGGACAGGGTCCCTAAAAGCGGGCTACACCTTC. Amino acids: CASSFGTGSLKAGYTF. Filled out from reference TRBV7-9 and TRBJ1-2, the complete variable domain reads DTGVSQNPRHKITKRGQNVTFRCDPISEHNRLYWYRQTLGQGPEFLTYFQNEAQLEKSRLLSDRFSAERPKGSFSTLEIQRTEQGDSAMYLCASSFGTGSLKAGYTFGSGTRLTVV.

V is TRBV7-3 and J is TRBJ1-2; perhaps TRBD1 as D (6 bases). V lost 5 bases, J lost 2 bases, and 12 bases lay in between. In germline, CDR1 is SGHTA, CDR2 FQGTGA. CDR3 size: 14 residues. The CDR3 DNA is TGTGCCAGCAGCGCAACGACAGGAAACTATGGCTACACCTTC. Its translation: CASSATTGNYGYTF.

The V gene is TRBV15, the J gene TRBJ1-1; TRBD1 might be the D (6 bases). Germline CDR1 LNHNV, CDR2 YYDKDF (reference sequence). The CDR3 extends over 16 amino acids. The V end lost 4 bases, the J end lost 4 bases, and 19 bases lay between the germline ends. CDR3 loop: CATSTHGGVGGTEAFF. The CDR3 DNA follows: TGTGCCACCAGCACCCACGGGGGGGTAGGGGGCACTGAAGCTTTCTTT.

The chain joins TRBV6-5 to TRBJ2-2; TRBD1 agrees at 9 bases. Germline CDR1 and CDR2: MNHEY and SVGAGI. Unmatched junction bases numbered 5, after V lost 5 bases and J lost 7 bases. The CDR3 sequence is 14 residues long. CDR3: CASSDGTGSGELFF. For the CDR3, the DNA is TGTGCCAGCAGTGACGGGACAGGGAGCGGGGAGCTGTTTTTT.

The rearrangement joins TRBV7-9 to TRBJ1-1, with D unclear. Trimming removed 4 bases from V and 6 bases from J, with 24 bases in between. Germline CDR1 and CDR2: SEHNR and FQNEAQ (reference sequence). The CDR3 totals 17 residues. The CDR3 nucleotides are TGTGCCAGCAGCTCAGGCTCCATCAGGAAGGCGATTTCTGAAGCTTTCTTT. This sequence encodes CASSSGSIRKAISEAFF.

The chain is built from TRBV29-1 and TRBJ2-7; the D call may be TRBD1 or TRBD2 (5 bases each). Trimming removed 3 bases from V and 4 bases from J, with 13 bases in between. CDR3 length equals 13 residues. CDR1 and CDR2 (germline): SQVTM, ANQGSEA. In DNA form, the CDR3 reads TGCAGCGTTGATCAGGGAGAAGGTTACGAGCAGTACTTC. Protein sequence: CSVDQGEGYEQYF.

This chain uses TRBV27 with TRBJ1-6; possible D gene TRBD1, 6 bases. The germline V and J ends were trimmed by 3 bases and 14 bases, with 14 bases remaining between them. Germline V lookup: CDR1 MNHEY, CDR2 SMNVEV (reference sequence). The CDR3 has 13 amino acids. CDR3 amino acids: CASSLGAGGTLHF. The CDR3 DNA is TGTGCCAGCAGTTTGGGCGCGGGGGGCACCCTCCACTTT.

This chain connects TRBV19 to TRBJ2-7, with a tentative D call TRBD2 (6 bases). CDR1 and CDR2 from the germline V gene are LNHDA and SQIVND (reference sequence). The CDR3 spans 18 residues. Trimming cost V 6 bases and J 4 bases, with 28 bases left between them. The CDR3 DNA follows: TGTGCCAGTAGCCCGGTCCGGGACTCTCCAACGACCGGGTACGAGCAGTACTTC. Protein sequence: CASSPVRDSPTTGYEQYF.

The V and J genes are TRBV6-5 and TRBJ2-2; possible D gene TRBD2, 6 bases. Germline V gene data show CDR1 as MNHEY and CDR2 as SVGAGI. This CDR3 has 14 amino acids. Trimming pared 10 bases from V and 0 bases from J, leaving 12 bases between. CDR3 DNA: TGTGCCACCCGGGGGACGGCGAACACCGGGGAGCTGTTTTTT. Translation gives CATRGTANTGELFF.

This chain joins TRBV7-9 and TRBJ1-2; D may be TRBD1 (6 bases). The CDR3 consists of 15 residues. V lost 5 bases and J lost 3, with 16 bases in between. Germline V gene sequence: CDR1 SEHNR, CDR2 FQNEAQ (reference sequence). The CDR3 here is CASSLSQDRHYGYTF. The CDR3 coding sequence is TGTGCCAGCAGCCTATCACAGGACAGACACTATGGCTACACCTTC.

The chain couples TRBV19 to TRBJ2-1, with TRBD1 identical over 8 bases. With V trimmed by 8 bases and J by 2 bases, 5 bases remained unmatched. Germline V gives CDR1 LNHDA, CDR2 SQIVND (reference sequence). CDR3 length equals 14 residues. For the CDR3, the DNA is TGTGCCAGTCAAGCAGGGGGCGCCTACAATGAGCAGTTCTTC. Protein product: CASQAGGAYNEQFF.

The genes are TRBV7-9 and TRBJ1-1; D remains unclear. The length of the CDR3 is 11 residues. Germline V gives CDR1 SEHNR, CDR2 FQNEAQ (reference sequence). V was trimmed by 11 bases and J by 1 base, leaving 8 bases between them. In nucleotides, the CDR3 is TGTGCCGGAGAGGAGAACACTGAAGCTTTCTTT. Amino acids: CAGEENTEAFF.

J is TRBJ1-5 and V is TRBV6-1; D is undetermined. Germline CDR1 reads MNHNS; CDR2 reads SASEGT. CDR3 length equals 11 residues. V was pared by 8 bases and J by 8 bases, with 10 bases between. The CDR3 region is CASVDREPQHF. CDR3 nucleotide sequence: TGTGCCAGCGTGGACCGGGAGCCCCAGCATTTT.